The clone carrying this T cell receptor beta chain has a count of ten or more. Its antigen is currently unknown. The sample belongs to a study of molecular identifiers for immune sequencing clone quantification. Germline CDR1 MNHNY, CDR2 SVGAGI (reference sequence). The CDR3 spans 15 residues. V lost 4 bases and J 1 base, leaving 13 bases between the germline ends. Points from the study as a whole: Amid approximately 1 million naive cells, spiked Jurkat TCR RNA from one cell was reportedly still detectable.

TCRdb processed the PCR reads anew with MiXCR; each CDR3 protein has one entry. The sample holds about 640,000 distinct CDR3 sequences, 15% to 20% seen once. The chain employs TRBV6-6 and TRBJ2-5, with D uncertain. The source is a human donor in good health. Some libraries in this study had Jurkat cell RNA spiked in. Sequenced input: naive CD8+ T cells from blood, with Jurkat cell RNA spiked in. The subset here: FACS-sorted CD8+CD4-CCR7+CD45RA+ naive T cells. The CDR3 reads CASSSRSTVQETQYF. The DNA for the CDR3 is TGTGCCAGCAGTTCCCGCTCCACGGTCCAAGAGACCCAGTACTTC.